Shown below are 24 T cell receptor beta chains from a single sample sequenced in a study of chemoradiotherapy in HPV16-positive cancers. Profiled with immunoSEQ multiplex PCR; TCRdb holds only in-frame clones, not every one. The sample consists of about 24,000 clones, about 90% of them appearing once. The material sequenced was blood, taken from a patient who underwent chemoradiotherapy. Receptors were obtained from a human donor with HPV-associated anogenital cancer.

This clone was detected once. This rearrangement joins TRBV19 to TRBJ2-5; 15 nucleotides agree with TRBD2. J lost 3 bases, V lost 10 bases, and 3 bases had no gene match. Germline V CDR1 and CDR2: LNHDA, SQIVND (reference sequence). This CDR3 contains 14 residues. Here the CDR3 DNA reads TGTGCCATTCGGACTAGCGGGGGGGAAGAGACCCAGTACTTC. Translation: CAIRTSGGEETQYF.

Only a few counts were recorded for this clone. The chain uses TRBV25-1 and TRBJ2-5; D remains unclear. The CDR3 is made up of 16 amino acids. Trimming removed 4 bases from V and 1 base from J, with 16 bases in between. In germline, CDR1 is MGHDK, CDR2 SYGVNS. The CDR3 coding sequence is TGTGCCAGCAGTGTCGTCAATGGGCAGACCCAAGAGACCCAGTACTTC. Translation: CASSVVNGQTQETQYF. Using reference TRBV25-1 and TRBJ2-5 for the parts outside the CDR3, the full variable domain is EADIYQTPRYLVIGTGKKITLECSQTMGHDKMYWYQQDPGMELHLIHYSYGVNSTEKGDLSSESTVSRIRTEHFPLTLESARPSHTSQYLCASSVVNGQTQETQYFGPGTRLLVL.

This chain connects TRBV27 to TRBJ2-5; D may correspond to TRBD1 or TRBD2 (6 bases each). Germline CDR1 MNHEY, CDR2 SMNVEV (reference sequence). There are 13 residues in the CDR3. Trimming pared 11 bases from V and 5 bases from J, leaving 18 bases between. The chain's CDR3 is CALRGADEETQYF. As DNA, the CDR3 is TGTGCCCTTAGGGGGGCGGACGAGGAGACCCAGTACTTC.

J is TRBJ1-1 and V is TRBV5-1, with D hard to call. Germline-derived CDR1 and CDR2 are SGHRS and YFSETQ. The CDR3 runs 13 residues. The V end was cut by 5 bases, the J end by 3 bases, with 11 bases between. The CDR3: CASSVVSYTEAFF. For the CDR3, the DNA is TGCGCCAGCAGTGTCGTTTCGTACACTGAAGCTTTCTTT.

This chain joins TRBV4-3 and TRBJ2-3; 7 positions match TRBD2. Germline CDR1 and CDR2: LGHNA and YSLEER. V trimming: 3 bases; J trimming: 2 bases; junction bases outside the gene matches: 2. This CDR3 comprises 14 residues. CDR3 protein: CASSHGRPTDTQYF. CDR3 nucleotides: TGCGCCAGCAGCCACGGGAGGCCCACAGATACGCAGTATTTT.

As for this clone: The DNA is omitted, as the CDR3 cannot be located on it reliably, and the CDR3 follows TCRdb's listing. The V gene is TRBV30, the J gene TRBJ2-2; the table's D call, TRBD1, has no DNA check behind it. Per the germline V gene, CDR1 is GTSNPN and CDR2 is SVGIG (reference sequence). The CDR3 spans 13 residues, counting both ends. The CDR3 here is CAWSGQYFGELFF.

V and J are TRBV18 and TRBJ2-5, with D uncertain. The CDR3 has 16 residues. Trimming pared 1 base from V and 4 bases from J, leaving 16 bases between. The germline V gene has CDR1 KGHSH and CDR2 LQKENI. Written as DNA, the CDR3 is TGTGCCAGCTCACCACTGGGGTCGGGTTCCCTAGAGACCCAGTACTTC. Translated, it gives CASSPLGSGSLETQYF. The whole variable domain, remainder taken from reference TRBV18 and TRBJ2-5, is NAGVMQNPRHLVRRRGQEARLRCSPMKGHSHVYWYRQLPEEGLKFMVYLQKENIIDESGMPKERFSAEFPKEGPSILRIQQVVRGDSAAYFCASSPLGSGSLETQYFGPGTRLLVL.

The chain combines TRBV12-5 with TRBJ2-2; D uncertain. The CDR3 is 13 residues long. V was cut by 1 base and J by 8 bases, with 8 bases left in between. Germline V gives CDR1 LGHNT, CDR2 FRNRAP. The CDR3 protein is CASGLDQSGELFF. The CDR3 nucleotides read TGTGCTAGTGGTTTGGACCAGTCTGGGGAGCTGTTTTTT.

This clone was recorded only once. This chain's CDR3 is CASSPGLASNEQFF. The CDR3 nucleotides read TGTGCCAGCAGTCCGGGACTAGCATCGAATGAGCAGTTCTTC. This chain connects TRBV6-6 to TRBJ2-1; 9 positions agree with TRBD2. The trim removed 5 bases at V and 7 bases at J, leaving 6 bases unmatched. The CDR3 spans 14 residues. Germline assignment: CDR1 MNHNY and CDR2 SVGAGI (reference sequence).

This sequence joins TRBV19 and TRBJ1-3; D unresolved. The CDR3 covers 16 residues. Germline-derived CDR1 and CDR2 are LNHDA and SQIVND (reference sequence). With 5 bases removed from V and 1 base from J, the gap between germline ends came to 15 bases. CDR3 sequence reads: CASSPSRGISGNTIYF. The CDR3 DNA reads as TGTGCCAGTAGTCCGTCCCGGGGAATTTCTGGAAACACCATATATTTT. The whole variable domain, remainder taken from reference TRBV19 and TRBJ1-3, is DGGITQSPKYLFRKEGQNVTLSCEQNLNHDAMYWYRQDPGQGLRLIYYSQIVNDFQKGDIAEGYSVSREKKESFPLTVTSAQKNPTAFYLCASSPSRGISGNTIYFGEGSWLTVV.

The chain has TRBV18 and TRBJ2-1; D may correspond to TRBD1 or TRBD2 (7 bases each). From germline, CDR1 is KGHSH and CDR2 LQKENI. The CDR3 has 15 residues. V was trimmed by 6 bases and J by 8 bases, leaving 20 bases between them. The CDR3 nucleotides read TGTGCCAGCTCGTACAGGGGAGGGGCTGGGGATGAGCAGTTCTTC. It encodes CASSYRGGAGDEQFF.

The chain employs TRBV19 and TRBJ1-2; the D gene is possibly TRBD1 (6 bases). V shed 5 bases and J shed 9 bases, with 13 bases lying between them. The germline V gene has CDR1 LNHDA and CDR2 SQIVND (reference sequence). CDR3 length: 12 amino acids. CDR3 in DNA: TGTGCCAGTAGTTCACACAGGGCCCGCTACACCTTC. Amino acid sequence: CASSSHRARYTF.

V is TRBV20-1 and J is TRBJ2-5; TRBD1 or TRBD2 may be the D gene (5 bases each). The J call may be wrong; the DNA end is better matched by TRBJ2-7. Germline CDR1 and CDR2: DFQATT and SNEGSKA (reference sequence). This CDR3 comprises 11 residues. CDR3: CSAWGPYEQYF. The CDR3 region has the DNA TGCAGTGCGTGGGGACCCTACGAGCAGTACTTC.

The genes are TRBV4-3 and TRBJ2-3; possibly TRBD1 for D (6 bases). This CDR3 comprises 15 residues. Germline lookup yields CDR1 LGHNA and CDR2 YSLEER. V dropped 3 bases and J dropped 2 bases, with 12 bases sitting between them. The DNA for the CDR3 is TGCGCCAGCAGCCAGATGACAGGCCCCACAGATACGCAGTATTTT. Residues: CASSQMTGPTDTQYF.

In DNA form, the CDR3 reads TGTGCCAGCAGCCCTGGGACAGGGAGGGAGACCCAGTACTTC. Translation: CASSPGTGRETQYF. The chain employs TRBV4-2 and TRBJ2-5; 9 bases are a match to TRBD1. V was clipped by 4 bases and J by 5 bases; unmatched bases: 5. CDR3 length equals 14 residues. Germline V gene lookup returns CDR1 LGHNA and CDR2 YNFKEQ.

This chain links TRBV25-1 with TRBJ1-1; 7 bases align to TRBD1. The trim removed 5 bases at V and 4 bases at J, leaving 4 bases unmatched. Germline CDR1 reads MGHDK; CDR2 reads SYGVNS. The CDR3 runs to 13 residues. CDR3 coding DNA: TGTGCCAGCAGTAAACAGGGGAGCACTGAAGCTTTCTTT. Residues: CASSKQGSTEAFF. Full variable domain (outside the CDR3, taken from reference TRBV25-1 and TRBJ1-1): EADIYQTPRYLVIGTGKKITLECSQTMGHDKMYWYQQDPGMELHLIHYSYGVNSTEKGDLSSESTVSRIRTEHFPLTLESARPSHTSQYLCASSKQGSTEAFFGQGTRLTVV.

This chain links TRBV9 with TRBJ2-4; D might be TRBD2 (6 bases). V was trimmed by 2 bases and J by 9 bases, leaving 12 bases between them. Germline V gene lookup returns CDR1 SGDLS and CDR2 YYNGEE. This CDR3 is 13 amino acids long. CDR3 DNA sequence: TGTGCCAGCAGCGTTGCTCTCGGGGGCATTCAGTACTTC. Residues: CASSVALGGIQYF.

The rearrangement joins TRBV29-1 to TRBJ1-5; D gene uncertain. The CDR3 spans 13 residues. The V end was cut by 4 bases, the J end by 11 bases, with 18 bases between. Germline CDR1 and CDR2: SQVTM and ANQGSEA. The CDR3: CSVVFRSSGSQHF. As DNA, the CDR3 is TGCAGCGTTGTGTTTAGGAGCTCCGGGTCCCAGCATTTT.

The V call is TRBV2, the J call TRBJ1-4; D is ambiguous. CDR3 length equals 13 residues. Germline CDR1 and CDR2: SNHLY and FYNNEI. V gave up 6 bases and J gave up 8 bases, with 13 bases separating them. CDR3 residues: CASSPVGGEKLFF. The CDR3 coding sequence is TGTGCCAGCAGCCCTGTTGGAGGAGAAAAACTGTTTTTT.

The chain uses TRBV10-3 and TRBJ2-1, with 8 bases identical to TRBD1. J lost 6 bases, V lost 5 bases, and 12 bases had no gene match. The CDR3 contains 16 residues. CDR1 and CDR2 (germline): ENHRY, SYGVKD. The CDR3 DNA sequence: TGTGCCATCAGTTTTACTGACAGGGGATTCGGCAATGAGCAGTTCTTC. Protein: CAISFTDRGFGNEQFF.

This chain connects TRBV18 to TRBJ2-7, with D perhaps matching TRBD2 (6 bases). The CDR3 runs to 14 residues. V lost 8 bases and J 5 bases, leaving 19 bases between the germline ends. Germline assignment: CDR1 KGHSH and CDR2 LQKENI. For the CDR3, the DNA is TGTGCCAGCGGGGGGACTTCCGTCAGCGACGAGCAGTACTTC. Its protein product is CASGGTSVSDEQYF.

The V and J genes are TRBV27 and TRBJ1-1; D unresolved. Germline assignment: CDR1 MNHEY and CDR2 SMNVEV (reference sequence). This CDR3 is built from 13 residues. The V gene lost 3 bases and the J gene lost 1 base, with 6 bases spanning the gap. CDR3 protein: CASSFRRNTEAFF. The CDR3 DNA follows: TGTGCCAGCAGTTTTCGGCGGAACACTGAAGCTTTCTTT.

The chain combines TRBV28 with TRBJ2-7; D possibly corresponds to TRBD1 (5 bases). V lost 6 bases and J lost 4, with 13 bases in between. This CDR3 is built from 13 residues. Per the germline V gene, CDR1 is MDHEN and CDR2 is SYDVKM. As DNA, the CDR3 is TGTGCCAGCAGCCGCCACAAGGGGTACGAGCAGTACTTC. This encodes CASSRHKGYEQYF.

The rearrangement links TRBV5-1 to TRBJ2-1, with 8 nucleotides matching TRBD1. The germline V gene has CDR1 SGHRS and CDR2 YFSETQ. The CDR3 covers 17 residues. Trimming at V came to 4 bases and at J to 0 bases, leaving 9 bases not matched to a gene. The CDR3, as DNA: TGCGCCAGCAGCATCGGACAGGGCGTTAGCTCCTACAATGAGCAGTTCTTC. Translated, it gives CASSIGQGVSSYNEQFF.